This TCR beta chain was sequenced during a study of blood T cell repertoires in COVID-19. Study details: Donors in the United States, Italy and Spain gave samples during acute or convalescent COVID-19. The analysed material was cDNA or gDNA that came from T cells, B-cell-depleted T cells, or PBMCs.

This CDR3 is built from 17 residues. V shed 0 bases and J 6 bases; nucleotides not matched to a gene: 11. Per germline, CDR1 LGHDT and CDR2 YNNKEL (reference sequence). Authors' processing steps: Nucleated cell number was recorded as an estimate derived from reference gene primer amplification. Sequencing was performed with immunoSEQ multiplex PCR; in TCRdb, only in-frame clones are kept and a portion is missing. For V, J and clone size, that table is used; D and trimming come from the DNA. Among around 500,000 clones listed, roughly 88% were seen once. Sequenced: peripheral blood. This TCR was sampled from a human donor in a cohort sampled during active COVID-19. The gene calls are TRBV3-1 (or the pseudogene TRBV3-2) and TRBJ2-1; 7 bases are a match to TRBD2. The CDR3 spells CASSQEASGSFRNEQFF. In nucleotides, the CDR3 is TGTGCCAGCAGCCAAGAGGCTAGCGGTTCCTTTCGCAATGAGCAGTTCTTC.